This T cell receptor beta chain was obtained from a study of cytomegalovirus exposure and HLA in healthy donors. General study results and limits: Researchers reportedly found TCR beta sequences accurately predicted most subjects' HLA-A and HLA-B alleles.

The CDR3 runs to 13 residues. The germline V gene encodes CDR1 MGHRA and CDR2 YSYEKL. Trimming left V 3 bases short and J 12 bases short, with 18 bases between. Amplification used 60 Vbeta primers and 13 Jbeta primers. Sequencing used immunoSEQ multiplex PCR; TCRdb keeps in-frame clones, though not all of them. The sample carries just over 150,000 clones, 75% to 90% recorded once. As regards this clone: Its matching antigen is unknown.

The gene calls are TRBV4-1 and TRBJ2-7; no firm D call. Material: PBMCs. This receptor was obtained from a woman aged 18-35 years in good health and CMV-seronegative. For the CDR3, the DNA is TGCGCCAGCAGCCAGGCTCTAGAATCCCAGAGGTACTTC. Protein: CASSQALESQRYF.